A selection of T cell receptor beta chains follows, all from one sample in a study of T cell changes during pregnancy in multiple sclerosis. Profiled with immunoSEQ multiplex PCR; TCRdb holds only in-frame clones, not every one. The table shows roughly 110,000 clones, with about 90% occurring only once. Sequenced material: peripheral blood, taken before pregnancy. All receptors derive from a female donor with multiple sclerosis, enrolled in a pregnancy study. Both conserved end residues are part of each CDR3. A D gene is named only where the DNA matches it firmly. Expanded clones are given a class, and other clones once, few, many or no size at all.

abundance	v_gene	j_gene	d_gene	CDR3aa	CDR3nt
once	TRBV27	TRBJ2-7	TRBD2	CASSFLRGSLGEQYF	TGTGCCAGCAGTTTCCTCCGCGGGAGTCTTGGGGAGCAGTACTTC
.	TRBV5-1	TRBJ1-6	.	CASSFRQGNSPLHF	TGCGCCAGCAGCTTTCGGCAGGGTAATTCACCCCTCCACTTT
.	TRBV18	TRBJ2-2	TRBD1	CASSPNLRDRDAGELFF	TGTGCCAGCTCACCAAATCTTCGGGACAGGGACGCCGGGGAGCTGTTTTTT
.	TRBV29-1	TRBJ1-2	.	CSVEELSRGKTYGYTF	TGCAGCGTTGAAGAACTTTCCAGGGGCAAGACGTATGGCTACACCTTC
.	TRBV7-2	TRBJ2-7	.	CASSSFSYTSYEQYF	TGTGCCAGCAGCTCCTTCTCATACACCTCCTACGAGCAGTACTTC
.	TRBV15	TRBJ2-6	.	CATQRGGTGANVLTF	TGTGCCACCCAAAGGGGGGGAACGGGGGCCAACGTCCTGACTTTC
.	TRBV2	TRBJ1-1	TRBD1	CASRDRPNTEAFF	TGTGCCAGCCGGGACAGACCTAACACTGAAGCTTTCTTT
.	TRBV29-1	TRBJ1-5	TRBD1	CSARGQENQPQHF	TGCAGCGCGAGGGGACAGGAGAATCAGCCCCAGCATTTT
.	TRBV10-3	TRBJ1-2	TRBD1	CAISEFGGGFYGYTF	TGTGCCATCAGTGAGTTTGGAGGGGGCTTTTATGGCTACACCTTC
.	TRBV18	TRBJ2-7	TRBD2	CASSPLGIAGGAREQYF	TGTGCCAGCTCACCACTAGGGATAGCGGGAGGTGCTCGGGAGCAGTACTTC
.	TRBV11-2	TRBJ1-1	.	CASSLGIRGTEAFF	TGTGCCAGCAGCTTAGGGATTAGGGGGACTGAAGCTTTCTTT
.	TRBV7-3	TRBJ1-6	.	CASSLKGGQSPLHF	TGTGCCAGCAGCTTAAAAGGGGGACAATCACCCCTCCACTTT
.	TRBV15	TRBJ1-4	.	CATSREPDGDEKLFF	TGTGCCACCAGCAGAGAACCCGACGGGGATGAAAAACTGTTTTTT
.	TRBV20-1	TRBJ1-2	.	CSAIVGEGYTF	TGCAGTGCTATTGTAGGGGAAGGCTACACCTTC
.	TRBV28	TRBJ2-7	.	CASRSDIYEQYF	TGTGCCAGCAGGTCTGACATCTACGAGCAGTACTTC
.	TRBV19	TRBJ2-5	TRBD1	CASSYRGQETQYF	TGTGCCAGTAGCTACAGGGGCCAAGAGACCCAGTACTTC
.	TRBV28	TRBJ1-2	TRBD1	CASSFGQGTYGYTF	TGTGCCAGCAGTTTCGGACAGGGGACCTATGGCTACACCTTC
.	TRBV11-3	TRBJ2-7	.	CASSFWESSYEQYF	TGTGCCAGCAGCTTTTGGGAGAGCTCCTACGAGCAGTACTTC
.	TRBV7-3	TRBJ2-2	TRBD1	CASSPNPTGSGELFF	TGTGCCAGCAGCCCAAACCCGACAGGGTCCGGGGAGCTGTTTTTT
.	TRBV7-9	TRBJ2-6	TRBD1	CASSSEGTGTSGANVLTF	TGTGCCAGCAGCTCCGAGGGGACAGGGACCTCTGGGGCCAACGTCCTGACTTTC
.	TRBV6-4	TRBJ1-5	.	CASSDEPGNQPQHF	TGTGCCAGCAGTGACGAACCGGGCAATCAGCCCCAGCATTTT
.	TRBV29-1	TRBJ2-3	.	CSVTLGTDTQYF	TGCAGCGTCACACTAGGCACAGATACGCAGTATTTT
.	TRBV7-2	TRBJ1-1	.	CASSLAAGNTEAFF	TGTGCCAGCAGCTTAGCGGCGGGGAACACTGAAGCTTTCTTT
.	TRBV6-5	TRBJ2-7	TRBD1	CATGQGYYEQYF	TGTGCCACCGGACAGGGTTACTACGAGCAGTACTTC
.	TRBV19	TRBJ1-6	TRBD1	CASSIQTGASSPLHF	TGTGCCAGTAGTATTCAAACAGGGGCCAGTTCACCCCTCCACTTT
.	TRBV4-1	TRBJ2-2	.	CASSQINLLTGELFF	TGCGCCAGCAGCCAAATTAACTTATTAACCGGGGAGCTGTTTTTT
.	TRBV7-9	TRBJ1-1	.	CASSLAQANTEAFF	TGTGCCAGCAGCTTAGCCCAGGCGAACACTGAAGCTTTCTTT
.	TRBV2	TRBJ1-6	.	CASTRSLLHDDSPLHF	TGTGCCAGCACCCGGAGCCTACTACACGATGATTCACCCCTCCACTTT
once	TRBV4-1	TRBJ1-1	.	CASSQEQGFLAFF	TGCGCCAGCAGCCAGGAACAGGGTTTTTTAGCTTTCTTT
.	TRBV19	TRBJ1-1	.	CASSLPLGGAWDTEAFF	TGTGCCAGTAGCCTCCCACTGGGGGGGGCTTGGGACACTGAAGCTTTCTTT
.	TRBV15	TRBJ2-3	.	CATSRRITDTQYF	TGTGCCACCAGCAGGAGGATCACAGATACGCAGTATTTT
.	TRBV7-2	TRBJ1-3	.	CASSSTNHGNTIYF	TGTGCCAGCAGCTCGACAAACCATGGAAACACCATATATTTT
.	TRBV6-6	TRBJ2-7	TRBD1	CASSPGTGDGYEQYF	TGTGCCAGCAGTCCCGGGACAGGGGATGGCTACGAGCAGTACTTC
.	TRBV7-8	TRBJ2-1	TRBD2	CASSLAGLAGTNEQFF	TGTGCCAGCAGCTTAGCGGGCCTAGCGGGAACGAATGAGCAGTTCTTC
once	TRBV30	TRBJ2-1	TRBD2	CAYQREAYNEQFF	TGTGCCTACCAGCGGGAGGCCTACAATGAGCAGTTCTTC
.	TRBV14	TRBJ2-3	.	CASSFFSGTTDTQYF	TGTGCCAGCAGCTTTTTTAGCGGAACCACAGATACGCAGTATTTT
.	TRBV27	TRBJ2-1	TRBD1	CASSYRQGNEQFF	TGTGCCAGCAGTTATCGACAGGGGAATGAGCAGTTCTTC
.	TRBV27	TRBJ1-1	.	CASSLAGLNTEAFF	TGTGCCAGCAGTTTAGCGGGATTGAACACTGAAGCTTTCTTT
.	TRBV19	TRBJ1-1	.	CASRYGYVGNTEAFF	TGTGCCAGTCGATACGGGTACGTGGGGAACACTGAAGCTTTCTTT
once	TRBV14	TRBJ1-3	.	CASGSLRSGNTIYF	TGTGCCAGCGGGAGTTTAAGGAGCGGAAACACCATATATTTT
.	TRBV28	TRBJ2-7	.	CASSFLVGGSYEQYF	TGTGCCAGCAGTTTTCTAGTAGGGGGTTCCTACGAGCAGTACTTC
.	TRBV5-4	TRBJ2-7	TRBD1	CASSLYLQGAHEQYF	TGTGCCAGCAGCTTGTACCTACAGGGGGCCCACGAGCAGTACTTC
.	TRBV28	TRBJ2-6	.	CASSFPTSPGANVLTF	TGTGCCAGCAGTTTCCCCACAAGTCCTGGGGCCAACGTCCTGACTTTC
.	TRBV19	TRBJ2-2	TRBD2	CASLTSDTGELFF	TGTGCCAGCCTGACTAGCGACACCGGGGAGCTGTTTTTT
.	TRBV15	TRBJ2-7	TRBD1	CATSLGQGFDEQYF	TGTGCCACCAGCCTGGGACAGGGGTTCGACGAGCAGTACTTC
.	TRBV9	TRBJ2-2	TRBD1	CASSPGQGFTGELFF	TGTGCCAGCAGCCCGGGACAGGGGTTTACCGGGGAGCTGTTTTTT